These 15 T cell receptor beta chains share one sample of origin, sequenced in a study of blood T cell repertoires in COVID-19. The repertoire was sequenced with immunoSEQ multiplex PCR; TCRdb's copy has only in-frame clones and lacks some. Here the sample spans about 200,000 clones, 70% to 85% being singletons. The sequencing input was PBMCs or T cells enriched from blood (not recorded which). The receptors here all came from a middle-aged man who had recovered from COVID-19.

Only a few counts were recorded for this clone. The chain carries TRBV6-5 and TRBJ2-7, with 7 bases lining up with TRBD2. This CDR3 is built from 16 residues. The germline CDR1 and CDR2 sequences are MNHEY and SVGAGI. Trimming removed 0 bases from V and 2 bases from J; junction bases left unmatched: 7. The CDR3 spells CASSYSPASGAYEQYF. DNA of the CDR3: TGTGCCAGCAGTTACTCGCCCGCGAGCGGGGCCTACGAGCAGTACTTC.

The genes are TRBV19 and TRBJ1-2, with D possibly matching TRBD1 (5 bases). The CDR3 extends over 14 amino acids. Germline values: CDR1 LNHDA, CDR2 SQIVND (reference sequence). Deletions cut 8 bases from V and 2 bases from J, with 15 bases between. CDR3 in DNA: TGTGCCAGTCGGTTGAGACAGATCAACTATGGCTACACCTTC. It encodes CASRLRQINYGYTF.

This clone has only one observation. The chain uses TRBV7-2 and TRBJ2-3, with D tentatively TRBD2 (5 bases). V lost 1 base, J lost 0 bases, and 11 bases lay in between. Germline CDR1 reads SGHTA; CDR2 reads FQGNSA. The length of the CDR3 is 16 residues. The CDR3 nucleotides are TGTGCCAGCAGCTTAGGGGTAGCGACTAGCACAGATACGCAGTATTTT. This sequence encodes CASSLGVATSTDTQYF.

The chain couples TRBV10-3 to TRBJ2-5; 7 bases are a match to TRBD2. This CDR3 has 13 residues. The germline CDR1 and CDR2 sequences are ENHRY and SYGVKD. J lost 5 bases, V lost 4 bases, and 4 bases had no gene match. CDR3 DNA: TGTGCCATCAGTGCGGGGGGTACGGAGACCCAGTACTTC. This codes for CAISAGGTETQYF.

This chain uses TRBV28 with TRBJ1-1; D is unresolved. This CDR3 is 14 amino acids long. The ends were cut back, 5 bases at V and 0 bases at J, with 10 bases in the middle. Germline loops: CDR1 MDHEN, CDR2 SYDVKM. The DNA for the CDR3 is TGTGCCAGCAGTCCTATGAGGATGAACACTGAAGCTTTCTTT. This sequence encodes CASSPMRMNTEAFF.

This chain links TRBV7-2 with TRBJ1-2; weak D call: TRBD1 (6 bases). The ends were cut back, 1 base at V and 3 bases at J, with 12 bases in the middle. Per germline, CDR1 SGHTA and CDR2 FQGNSA. The CDR3 consists of 15 residues. The CDR3 reads CASSLVTQGYYGYTF. The CDR3 DNA reads TGTGCCAGCAGCTTAGTGACACAGGGATACTATGGCTACACCTTC.

J is TRBJ1-5 and V is TRBV28; no firm D call. Germline loops: CDR1 MDHEN, CDR2 SYDVKM. The CDR3 sequence is 14 residues long. Trimming cost V 5 bases and J 8 bases, with 16 bases left between them. The CDR3 loop is CASSKTPRWEPQHF. CDR3 bases: TGTGCCAGCAGTAAAACCCCCAGGTGGGAGCCCCAGCATTTT. Full variable domain (remainder filled in from reference TRBV28 and TRBJ1-5): DVKVTQSSRYLVKRTGEKVFLECVQDMDHENMFWYRQDPGLGLRLIYFSYDVKMKEKGDIPEGYSVSREKKERFSLILESASTNQTSMYLCASSKTPRWEPQHFGDGTRLSIL.

The chain combines TRBV12-3 or TRBV12-4 with TRBJ2-1, with 11 bases lining up with TRBD2. The CDR3 has 13 residues. With V trimmed by 5 bases and J by 14 bases, 8 bases remained unmatched. CDR3 coding DNA: TGTGCCAGCAGTCCCCATAGCGGGGGGGATGAGTTCTTC. It codes for CASSPHSGGDEFF.

The rearrangement uses TRBV19 and TRBJ1-5; D remains ambiguous. The V gene's germline CDR1 is LNHDA and CDR2 SQIVND (reference sequence). Trimming cost V 2 bases and J 1 base, with 12 bases left between them. This CDR3 contains 16 residues. The CDR3 coding sequence is TGTGCCAGTAGTATAAAGGCCCGACAAAGCAATCAGCCCCAGCATTTT. Amino acid sequence: CASSIKARQSNQPQHF.

The V gene is TRBV19, the J gene TRBJ2-1; possible D gene TRBD2, 5 bases. Germline values: CDR1 LNHDA, CDR2 SQIVND (reference sequence). V lost 3 bases, J lost 0 bases, and 9 bases lay in between. The CDR3 is 15 residues long. CDR3 in DNA: TGTGCCAGTAGTATCCAGCGGAGCTCCTACAATGAGCAGTTCTTC. Translating it yields CASSIQRSSYNEQFF. The entire variable domain, with the rest obtained from reference TRBV19 and TRBJ2-1, is as follows: DGGITQSPKYLFRKEGQNVTLSCEQNLNHDAMYWYRQDPGQGLRLIYYSQIVNDFQKGDIAEGYSVSREKKESFPLTVTSAQKNPTAFYLCASSIQRSSYNEQFFGPGTRLTVL.

This clone showed up just a few times. The V call is TRBV7-8, the J call TRBJ1-3; D uncertain. V was trimmed by 1 base and J by 0 bases, leaving 7 bases between them. Germline V CDR1 and CDR2: SGHVS, FQNEAQ. This CDR3 spans 15 amino acids. Written as DNA, the CDR3 is TGTGCCAGCAGCTTAGGTCGTATCTCTGGAAACACCATATATTTT. Translating it yields CASSLGRISGNTIYF. The full variable domain, in which reference TRBV7-8 and TRBJ1-3 provide the parts outside the CDR3, is GAGVSQSPRYKVAKRGQDVALRCDPISGHVSLFWYQQALGQGPEFLTYFQNEAQLDKSGLPSDRFFAERPEGSVSTLKIQRTQQEDSAVYLCASSLGRISGNTIYFGEGSWLTVV.

V usage is TRBV7-8 and J usage is TRBJ1-1; maybe TRBD1 (5 bases). Per germline, CDR1 SGHVS and CDR2 FQNEAQ. The V gene lost 5 bases and the J gene lost 1 base, with 11 bases spanning the gap. The CDR3 has 14 amino acids. CDR3: CASSPGLPNTEAFF. In DNA, the CDR3 is TGTGCCAGCAGCCCGGGACTGCCGAACACTGAAGCTTTCTTT.

J is TRBJ1-6 and V is TRBV27; D is possibly TRBD1 (5 bases). Germline values: CDR1 MNHEY, CDR2 SMNVEV (reference sequence). V lost 7 bases and J 0 bases, leaving 13 bases between the germline ends. This CDR3 has 16 residues. CDR3 sequence (DNA): TGTGCCAGCACGCGCAGGGCTGGCTCCTATAATTCACCCCTCCACTTT. Translating gives CASTRRAGSYNSPLHF.

The V call is TRBV29-1, the J call TRBJ1-5; D not resolved. Trimming took off 4 bases at V and 7 bases at J, with 17 bases between the two ends. CDR1 SQVTM and CDR2 ANQGSEA come from the germline V gene. The CDR3 runs 14 residues. In nucleotides, the CDR3 is TGCAGCGTTGCAAATTTAACGGGCGGGCAGCCCCAGCATTTT. Its translation is CSVANLTGGQPQHF.

The chain is built from TRBV6-5 and TRBJ2-1; 8 bases are shared with TRBD2. This CDR3 spans 15 amino acids. Trimming cost V 10 bases and J 0 bases; bases outside gene matches: 8. Germline assignment: CDR1 MNHEY and CDR2 SVGAGI. CDR3 nucleotide sequence: TGTGCCACCGCACTTAGCGGGGTCTCCTACAATGAGCAGTTCTTC. It translates to CATALSGVSYNEQFF.